This T cell receptor beta chain appears in the sequencing data of a study of early T cells in non-severe SARS-CoV-2 infection. TCRdb independently ran MiXCR on the 5' RACE reads; one entry per CDR3 protein. In the table there are fewer than 50,000 distinct CDR3 sequences, about 6.5% of which are singletons. Study-wide results and limits: Clonotype matching in VDJdb favored anti-spike CD8 responses and did not capture private and CD4 specificities.

The CDR3 has 17 amino acids. Trimming removed 4 bases at V and 7 bases at J, with 25 bases between. The germline V gene has CDR1 MNHEY and CDR2 SVGEGT. This clonotype has at least ten counts. The antigen is not known. Sequenced material: whole blood, taken at baseline. The V and J genes are TRBV6-2 or TRBV6-3 and TRBJ1-1; D perhaps matches TRBD1 (5 bases). This sequence originates from an adult who was a healthcare worker with PCR-confirmed SARS-CoV-2 infection or an uninfected control (not recorded which). The CDR3: CASSSMGQVGPAGEAFF. The CDR3 DNA reads as TGTGCCAGCAGTTCTATGGGGCAGGTTGGGCCAGCAGGTGAAGCTTTCTTT.